One sample yielded the 32 T cell receptor beta chains listed below, sequenced in a study of blood T cell repertoires in COVID-19. Only in-frame clones appear in the TCRdb table, and some are missing; sequencing was by immunoSEQ multiplex PCR. The sample has nearly 200,000 clones; approximately 91% are singletons. Sequenced material: peripheral blood. These receptors were collected from a middle-aged woman who had recovered from COVID-19.

The chain carries TRBV5-6 and TRBJ2-1; no clear D gene. This CDR3 spans 14 amino acids. Germline-derived CDR1 and CDR2 are SGHDT and YYEEEE. Trimming left V 0 bases short and J 6 bases short, with 10 bases between. The CDR3 DNA reads TGTGCCAGCAGCTTGGGGCCACAGTCCAATGAGCAGTTCTTC. As protein: CASSLGPQSNEQFF.

The J gene is TRBJ1-6, the V gene TRBV4-3; 7 nucleotides line up with TRBD1. The CDR3 has 15 residues. Germline CDR1 is LGHNA and CDR2 is YSLEER. The V gene end was trimmed by 3 bases and the J gene end by 9 bases; junction bases not matched to a gene: 8. The CDR3 DNA sequence: TGCGCCAGCAGCCAGAAGGGGGCGAAGGGTTCACCCCTCCACTTT. Its protein is CASSQKGAKGSPLHF.

In this sample, this clone turned up a few times. The rearrangement links TRBV15 to TRBJ2-2; unclear D gene. V lost 0 bases and J 4 bases, leaving 6 bases between the germline ends. From germline, CDR1 is LNHNV and CDR2 YYDKDF (reference sequence). CDR3 length: 14 amino acids. CDR3: CATSRDSPTGELFF. The CDR3 bases are TGTGCCACCAGCAGAGATTCTCCCACCGGGGAGCTGTTTTTT.

Notes on this clone: Other nucleotide sequences in the sample specify the same CDR3. The gene calls are TRBV6-5 and TRBJ2-5, with TRBD1 identical over 10 bases. CDR3 length equals 15 residues. Germline CDR1 MNHEY, CDR2 SVGAGI. V dropped 0 bases and J dropped 5; count of bases not matched to a gene: 3. The CDR3 reads CASSYSRTGGETQYF. The CDR3 DNA is TGTGCCAGCAGTTACTCGCGGACAGGGGGGGAGACCCAGTACTTC.

This clone was recorded a few times. The DNA of the CDR3 is TGCGCCAGCAGCCAAGATAGAGACAGTAGAGCTTTCTTT. The encoded protein is CASSQDRDSRAFF. The chain has TRBV4-3 and TRBJ1-1, with TRBD1 as a possible D gene (5 bases). Germline CDR1 and CDR2: LGHNA and YSLEER. This CDR3 is 13 amino acids long. The V end was cut by 0 bases, the J end by 10 bases, with 12 bases between.

This chain uses TRBV27 with TRBJ1-3; 8 nucleotides match TRBD1. Trimming took 5 bases from V and 0 from J; bases not matched to a gene: 9. The germline V gene has CDR1 MNHEY and CDR2 SMNVEV (reference sequence). This CDR3 is 17 amino acids long. CDR3 DNA sequence: TGTGCCAGCAGTCCCCACAGGGGGACCATCTCTGGAAACACCATATATTTT. Encoded protein: CASSPHRGTISGNTIYF.

As DNA, the CDR3 is TGTGCCAGCAGCCAATCAGGGGTTGTGCTTAATTCACCCCTCCACTTT. As protein: CASSQSGVVLNSPLHF. The rearrangement joins TRBV28 to TRBJ1-6, with TRBD1 as a possible D gene (6 bases). CDR3 length: 16 amino acids. V shed 6 bases and J shed 6 bases, with 18 bases lying between them. Germline V gene sequence: CDR1 MDHEN, CDR2 SYDVKM.

The V gene is TRBV2, the J gene TRBJ1-2; D perhaps matches TRBD1 (6 bases). CDR1 and CDR2 (germline): SNHLY, FYNNEI. This CDR3 comprises 16 residues. Trimming left V 4 bases short and J 2 bases short, with 17 bases between. This chain's CDR3 is CASSGEGGPINYGYTF. The CDR3 region has the DNA TGTGCCAGCAGTGGGGAGGGGGGGCCCATCAACTATGGCTACACCTTC.

V is TRBV18 and J is TRBJ1-2, with 7 bases matching TRBD1. The ends lost 5 bases at V and 2 bases at J; junction bases unmatched: 5. Looked up from germline, CDR1 is KGHSH and CDR2 is LQKENI. This CDR3 is 14 amino acids long. This CDR3 is CASSGDSGNYGYTF. The DNA of the CDR3 is TGTGCCAGCTCAGGGGACAGCGGGAACTATGGCTACACCTTC.

The V call is TRBV5-4, the J call TRBJ2-5; unclear D gene. The ends were cut back, 0 bases at V and 2 bases at J, with 11 bases in the middle. The CDR3 spans 15 residues. CDR1 is SGHNT and CDR2 is YYREEE in the germline V gene (reference sequence). CDR3: CASSLVGQIQETQYF. CDR3 coding DNA: TGTGCCAGCAGCTTGGTTGGGCAGATACAAGAGACCCAGTACTTC.

The rearrangement uses TRBV15 and TRBJ2-4, with D possibly matching TRBD1 (6 bases). The germline CDR1 and CDR2 sequences are LNHNV and YYDKDF (reference sequence). Trimming removed 3 bases from V and 3 bases from J, with 15 bases in between. This CDR3 is 16 amino acids long. The CDR3 DNA is TGTGCCACCAGCAGGGAACAGGGATATGGCAAAAACATTCAGTACTTC. This encodes CATSREQGYGKNIQYF.

This sequence joins TRBV3-1 (or the pseudogene TRBV3-2) and TRBJ2-3, with 11 bases aligning to TRBD2. V shed 1 base, J shed 1 base, and the junction held 7 bases outside the gene matches. The CDR3 totals 18 residues. Germline lookup yields CDR1 LGHDT and CDR2 YNNKEL (reference sequence). The CDR3: CASSQGLAGGQGTDTQYF. The CDR3 nucleotides read TGTGCCAGCAGCCAAGGGCTAGCGGGAGGCCAGGGCACAGATACGCAGTATTTT.

This chain joins TRBV30 and TRBJ2-7; maybe TRBD2 (6 bases). CDR3 length: 16 residues. V dropped 0 bases and J dropped 1 base, with 16 bases sitting between them. Per the germline V gene, CDR1 is GTSNPN and CDR2 is SVGIG (reference sequence). CDR3: CAWSVGGPSHSYEQYF. CDR3 coding DNA: TGTGCCTGGAGTGTGGGGGGACCGTCCCATTCCTACGAGCAGTACTTC.

J is TRBJ2-7 and V is TRBV28, with 11 bases lining up with TRBD2. The V segment lost 4 bases and the J segment 5 bases; nucleotides outside the gene matches: 7. Germline values: CDR1 MDHEN, CDR2 SYDVKM. The CDR3 is made up of 15 amino acids. This chain's CDR3 is CASSYTSGSRDEQYF. The CDR3 region has the DNA TGTGCCAGCAGTTATACTAGCGGGAGTCGGGACGAGCAGTACTTC.

The J gene is TRBJ1-1, the V gene TRBV5-8; D is ambiguous. There are 13 residues in the CDR3. The V gene lost 4 bases and the J gene lost 10 bases, with 17 bases spanning the gap. Looked up from germline, CDR1 is SGHTS and CDR2 is YDEGEE. CDR3 nucleotide sequence: TGTGCCAGCAGCCTGGGTGAGGGTCGGGGAGCTTTCTTT. Residues: CASSLGEGRGAFF.

The chain carries TRBV27 and TRBJ1-2; D gene ambiguous. The germline V and J ends were trimmed by 4 bases and 4 bases, with 13 bases remaining between them. The CDR3 has 14 residues. CDR1 and CDR2 (germline): MNHEY, SMNVEV (reference sequence). The CDR3 DNA is TGTGCCAGCAGTTCCAAACATGGGAGCTATGGCTACACCTTC. Its translation: CASSSKHGSYGYTF.

This chain connects TRBV7-2 to TRBJ2-7, with D perhaps TRBD2 (6 bases). V was cut by 5 bases and J by 2 bases, with 16 bases left in between. CDR1 and CDR2 from the germline V gene are SGHTA and FQGNSA. The CDR3 is 15 amino acids. The CDR3 is CASSPEGLPTYEQYF. Written as DNA, the CDR3 is TGTGCCAGCAGCCCAGAGGGACTTCCCACCTACGAGCAGTACTTC.

The chain carries TRBV19 and TRBJ2-1; 15 bases map to TRBD2. Germline CDR1 is LNHDA and CDR2 is SQIVND (reference sequence). Losses at the gene ends were 3 bases for V and 2 bases for J; bases not matched to a gene: 11. The CDR3 totals 20 residues. This CDR3 reads CASSIRMGLAGGTAYNEQFF. CDR3 coding DNA: TGTGCCAGTAGTATCCGAATGGGACTAGCGGGAGGTACCGCCTACAATGAGCAGTTCTTC. The variable domain in full, with the rest retrieved from reference TRBV19 and TRBJ2-1, is DGGITQSPKYLFRKEGQNVTLSCEQNLNHDAMYWYRQDPGQGLRLIYYSQIVNDFQKGDIAEGYSVSREKKESFPLTVTSAQKNPTAFYLCASSIRMGLAGGTAYNEQFFGPGTRLTVL.

The CDR3: CASSESLVQTGELFF. The CDR3 nucleotides are TGTGCCAGCAGTGAGAGTCTTGTTCAAACCGGGGAGCTGTTTTTT. This rearrangement joins TRBV2 to TRBJ2-2; D not certain. Trimming stripped 3 bases from V and 5 bases from J, with 13 bases between. CDR1 is SNHLY and CDR2 is FYNNEI in the germline V gene. The CDR3 is made up of 15 amino acids. The whole variable domain, remainder taken from reference TRBV2 and TRBJ2-2, is EPEVTQTPSHQVTQMGQEVILRCVPISNHLYFYWYRQILGQKVEFLVSFYNNEISEKSEIFDDQFSVERPDGSNFTLKIRSTKLEDSAMYFCASSESLVQTGELFFGEGSRLTVL.

This CDR3 is CASSLAGGVGNTIYF. CDR3 in DNA: TGTGCCAGCAGCTTGGCAGGGGGCGTCGGAAACACCATATATTTT. The chain carries TRBV7-2 and TRBJ1-3; 8 nucleotides line up with TRBD1. Germline V gives CDR1 SGHTA, CDR2 FQGNSA. Trimming took 3 bases from V and 4 from J; bases not matched to a gene: 5. This CDR3 is built from 15 residues. The full variable domain, in which reference TRBV7-2 and TRBJ1-3 provide the parts outside the CDR3, is GAGVSQSPSNKVTEKGKDVELRCDPISGHTALYWYRQSLGQGLEFLIYFQGNSAPDKSGLPSDRFSAERTGGSVSTLTIQRTQQEDSAVYLCASSLAGGVGNTIYFGEGSWLTVV.

The gene calls are TRBV5-1 and TRBJ2-1; TRBD2 might be the D (6 bases). Trimming cost V 4 bases and J 6 bases, with 11 bases left between them. The CDR3 sequence is 13 residues long. Germline CDR1 and CDR2: SGHRS and YFSETQ. CDR3 nucleotides: TGCGCCAGCAGCATGGGGGACTTCAATGAGCAGTTCTTC. As protein: CASSMGDFNEQFF.

The chain carries TRBV9 and TRBJ1-3, with 9 bases that match TRBD1. The germline V gene encodes CDR1 SGDLS and CDR2 YYNGEE. Unmatched junction bases numbered 0, after V lost 0 bases and J lost 2 bases. The CDR3 sequence is 15 residues long. This CDR3 reads CASSVGQGAGNTIYF. In nucleotides, the CDR3 is TGTGCCAGCAGCGTAGGACAGGGGGCTGGAAACACCATATATTTT.

This clone is a singleton in its sample. The V and J genes are TRBV18 and TRBJ1-3, with D possibly TRBD1 on 5 matching bases. V gave up 2 bases and J gave up 4 bases, with 12 bases separating them. The CDR3 runs 15 residues. The germline V gene encodes CDR1 KGHSH and CDR2 LQKENI. DNA for the CDR3: TGTGCCAGCTCACCAGCCAGGGCCGGAGGAAACACCATATATTTT. It codes for CASSPARAGGNTIYF.

This sequence joins TRBV3-1 (or the pseudogene TRBV3-2) and TRBJ2-1, with D tentatively TRBD1 (5 bases). The CDR3 runs to 12 residues. Germline CDR1 is LGHDT and CDR2 is YNNKEL (reference sequence). V was shortened by 9 bases and J by 6 bases, with 12 bases between the two germline ends. DNA for the CDR3: TGTGCCAGTAACCAGGGTTTCAATGAGCAGTTCTTC. Its protein is CASNQGFNEQFF.

This rearrangement joins TRBV2 to TRBJ2-2; D is perhaps TRBD1 (5 bases). V lost 3 bases, J lost 7 bases, and 21 bases lay in between. The CDR3 is 17 residues long. The V gene's germline CDR1 is SNHLY and CDR2 FYNNEI. CDR3 sequence: CASSEWAGYESGGELFF. The CDR3 DNA is TGTGCCAGCAGTGAGTGGGCAGGGTATGAGAGTGGCGGGGAGCTGTTTTTT.

This chain uses TRBV9 with TRBJ2-1; 8 bases agree with TRBD2. Germline values: CDR1 SGDLS, CDR2 YYNGEE. This CDR3 has 15 amino acids. The J segment lost 5 bases and the V segment lost 4 bases, leaving 8 bases of the junction unmatched. CDR3 DNA sequence: TGTGCCAGCAGCTTAATAGCGGGGTATAACAATGAGCAGTTCTTC. This gives the protein CASSLIAGYNNEQFF. Variable domain in full (rest from reference TRBV9 and TRBJ2-1): DSGVTQTPKHLITATGQRVTLRCSPRSGDLSVYWYQQSLDQGLQFLIQYYNGEERAKGNILERFSAQQFPDLHSELNLSSLELGDSALYFCASSLIAGYNNEQFFGPGTRLTVL.

The V and J genes are TRBV10-2 and TRBJ2-1; 8 bases fit TRBD1. The V gene's germline CDR1 is WSHSY and CDR2 SAAADI. The CDR3 spans 13 residues. V was pared by 8 bases and J by 12 bases, with 12 bases of the junction left unmatched. The CDR3 DNA follows: TGCGCCAGCTCGCGAGGACAGGGAGTCCCGCAGTTCTTC. It specifies CASSRGQGVPQFF.

The gene calls are TRBV6-5 and TRBJ2-5; possible D gene TRBD2, 7 bases. Germline CDR1 and CDR2: MNHEY and SVGAGI. The CDR3 runs 14 residues. The V end was cut by 8 bases, the J end by 1 base, with 14 bases between. CDR3 region: CASGRGGVQETQYF. DNA for the CDR3: TGTGCCAGCGGGAGGGGGGGGGTCCAAGAGACCCAGTACTTC.

The chain links TRBV24-1 to TRBJ1-5; tentative D call: TRBD1 (6 bases). The CDR3 length is 13 residues. The germline CDR1 and CDR2 sequences are KGHDR and SFDVKD. The V and J ends lost 8 bases and 3 bases respectively, with 10 bases between them. The CDR3 DNA follows: TGTGCCACCACCACAGGGCCCAATCAGCCCCAGCATTTT. Translation: CATTTGPNQPQHF.

This sequence joins TRBV5-1 and TRBJ2-3, with D possibly matching TRBD2 (5 bases). The germline V gene encodes CDR1 SGHRS and CDR2 YFSETQ. This CDR3 is built from 16 residues. V was shortened by 0 bases and J by 0 bases, with 11 bases between the two germline ends. CDR3 coding DNA: TGCGCCAGCAGCTTGGGGGCGGGCATAAGCACAGATACGCAGTATTTT. Translating gives CASSLGAGISTDTQYF.

The V gene is TRBV4-2, the J gene TRBJ2-1; D might be TRBD2 (5 bases). Germline V gives CDR1 LGHNA, CDR2 YNFKEQ. The CDR3 spans 16 residues. Trimming took 4 bases from V and 5 from J, leaving 18 bases between them. The CDR3 here is CASSPIEGQRDNEQFF. CDR3 DNA: TGTGCCAGCAGCCCGATCGAGGGCCAGCGTGACAATGAGCAGTTCTTC.

This clone was detected once. V is TRBV27 and J is TRBJ2-7; 9 nucleotides agree with TRBD1. The CDR3 contains 15 residues. CDR1 is MNHEY and CDR2 is SMNVEV in the germline V gene (reference sequence). J gave up 2 bases and V 8 bases, and 10 bases lay outside the gene matches. The CDR3: CASRAGQGPPYEQYF. In nucleotides, the CDR3 is TGTGCCAGCCGGGCGGGACAGGGACCCCCCTACGAGCAGTACTTC.